Following are 13 T cell receptor beta chains from one sample sequenced in a study of vaccination and CD4 T cells after COVID-19. Indicated treatment: 10-day PBMC culture with coronavirus spike peptide pools or control peptides (ViraFEST assay). Which antigens these TCRs recognize remains unknown. The Oncomine TCR Beta short-read assay generated sequence data from the DNA of cultured CD4+ T cells. TCRdb analysed the PCR reads with MiXCR anew, one entry per CDR3 protein. The sample lists roughly 15,000 distinct CDR3 sequences; approximately 70% were seen once. Material for sequencing was CD4+ T cells from blood, cultured in vitro. These TCRs come from a human donor who had recovered from COVID-19.

In this sample, this clonotype turned up a few times. The V and J genes are TRBV20-1 and TRBJ1-1; D gene uncertain. Trimming took 6 bases from V and 7 from J, leaving 18 bases between them. There are 13 residues in the CDR3. The germline CDR1 and CDR2 sequences are DFQATT and SNEGSKA (reference sequence). CDR3 DNA sequence: TGCAGTGCCCGACCGGAGGAAAGCGGTGAAGCTTTCTTT. Translation gives CSARPEESGEAFF.

The chain carries TRBV6-4 and TRBJ2-5, with D tentatively TRBD1 (6 bases). The germline V gene has CDR1 MRHNA and CDR2 SNTAGT. Trimming removed 6 bases at V and 1 base at J, with 18 bases between. The CDR3 is 16 residues long. The CDR3 is CASSGQTGLGQETQYF. The CDR3 bases are TGTGCCAGCAGCGGACAGACGGGATTGGGCCAAGAGACCCAGTACTTC.

The CDR3 DNA reads as TGTGCCAGCAGTGATCGACTAATTGAGCAGTTCTTC. It encodes CASSDRLIEQFF. The genes are TRBV6-1 and TRBJ2-1; D may be TRBD2 (5 bases). CDR1 is MNHNS, CDR2 SASEGT, per germline. V gave up 3 bases and J gave up 9 bases, with 9 bases separating them. The CDR3 is 12 amino acids.

The V and J genes are TRBV5-8 and TRBJ2-7, with D possibly called TRBD1 or TRBD2 (6 bases each). Trimming cost V 10 bases and J 0 bases, with 17 bases left between them. The CDR3 covers 14 residues. CDR1 and CDR2 (germline): SGHTS, YDEGEE. CDR3 loop: CAGGQTKSSYEQYF. DNA for the CDR3: TGTGCCGGGGGGCAGACGAAGAGCTCCTACGAGCAGTACTTC.

The chain carries TRBV24-1 and TRBJ2-7; D ambiguous. This CDR3 is built from 14 residues. The V and J ends lost 3 bases and 0 bases respectively, with 8 bases between them. CDR1 is KGHDR and CDR2 is SFDVKD in the germline V gene. CDR3 bases: TGTGCCACCAGTGATCCCGCCCACTCCTACGAGCAGTACTTC. Its protein is CATSDPAHSYEQYF.

The chain joins TRBV7-8 to TRBJ1-5; no definite D call. The CDR3 has 16 residues. Per the germline V gene, CDR1 is SGHVS and CDR2 is FQNEAQ. V lost 1 base, J lost 0 bases, and 10 bases lay in between. The CDR3 spells CASSLEGLSSNQPQHF. For the CDR3, the DNA is TGTGCCAGCAGCTTAGAGGGCCTTTCTAGCAATCAGCCCCAGCATTTT.

The CDR3 loop is CASSQYSGSPGSSYNEQFF. The DNA of the CDR3 is TGTGCCAGCAGCCAATATAGCGGGTCCCCGGGGAGCTCCTACAATGAGCAGTTCTTC. V is TRBV3-1 and J is TRBJ2-1, with TRBD2 identical over 7 bases. Germline V gives CDR1 LGHDT, CDR2 YNNKEL (reference sequence). With V trimmed by 2 bases and J by 0 bases, 13 bases remained unmatched. The CDR3 spans 19 residues.

The V gene is TRBV27, the J gene TRBJ2-1; 8 nucleotides match TRBD2. J was trimmed by 9 bases and V by 7 bases; bases with no gene match: 23. The germline V gene encodes CDR1 MNHEY and CDR2 SMNVEV (reference sequence). CDR3 length: 18 residues. CDR3: CASTVILPGREGWGEQFF. The DNA of the CDR3 is TGTGCCAGCACCGTTATTCTTCCGGGTCGGGAGGGTTGGGGTGAGCAGTTCTTC.

This chain connects TRBV28 to TRBJ1-5, with D hard to call. Looked up from germline, CDR1 is MDHEN and CDR2 is SYDVKM. This CDR3 has 13 residues. Trimming pared 7 bases from V and 7 bases from J, leaving 14 bases between. The CDR3 region is CASTLGVGQPQHF. CDR3 coding DNA: TGTGCCAGCACTCTCGGAGTTGGGCAGCCCCAGCATTTT.

The rearrangement joins TRBV20-1 to TRBJ2-1, with a possible D match to TRBD2 (6 bases). Germline V gene lookup returns CDR1 DFQATT and CDR2 SNEGSKA (reference sequence). With 2 bases removed from V and 3 bases from J, the gap between germline ends came to 11 bases. The CDR3 has 14 residues. The DNA for the CDR3 is TGCAGTGCTAGAACGGGAGCATTCTACAATGAGCAGTTCTTC. This sequence encodes CSARTGAFYNEQFF.

The chain combines TRBV30 with TRBJ2-3, with 16 bases fitting TRBD2. The germline CDR1 and CDR2 sequences are GTSNPN and SVGIG (reference sequence). Trimming took 3 bases from V and 2 from J; bases not matched to a gene: 5. This CDR3 has 17 residues. This chain's CDR3 is CAWREGLAGGPTDTQYF. CDR3 bases: TGTGCCTGGAGGGAGGGACTAGCGGGAGGGCCCACAGATACGCAGTATTTT.

The J gene is TRBJ2-2, the V gene TRBV6-5, with 7 nucleotides matching TRBD2. This CDR3 has 16 residues. V lost 2 bases, J lost 0 bases, and 3 bases stayed unmatched. Germline V gene data show CDR1 as MNHEY and CDR2 as SVGAGI. CDR3 coding DNA: TGTGCCAGCAGTTACGAAGCGGGGCCGAACACCGGGGAGCTGTTTTTT. The encoded protein is CASSYEAGPNTGELFF.

This chain uses TRBV7-9 with TRBJ1-2; weak D call: TRBD1 (6 bases). This CDR3 spans 13 amino acids. The V gene's germline CDR1 is SEHNR and CDR2 FQNEAQ (reference sequence). V was shortened by 9 bases and J by 4 bases, with 15 bases between the two germline ends. The CDR3 loop is CASRGGPGYGYTF. In DNA form, the CDR3 reads TGTGCCAGTCGGGGGGGGCCTGGCTATGGCTACACCTTC. Complete variable domain (other parts from reference TRBV7-9 and TRBJ1-2): DTGVSQNPRHKITKRGQNVTFRCDPISEHNRLYWYRQTLGQGPEFLTYFQNEAQLEKSRLLSDRFSAERPKGSFSTLEIQRTEQGDSAMYLCASRGGPGYGYTFGSGTRLTVV.